This T cell receptor beta chain was retrieved from a study of blood T cell repertoires in COVID-19. Overall study context: The samples span acute and convalescent COVID-19 from the United States, Italy and Spain.

Germline values: CDR1 SGHRS, CDR2 YFSETQ. This CDR3 is 14 amino acids long. The V gene end was trimmed by 1 base and the J gene end by 13 bases; junction bases not matched to a gene: 10. Generated by immunoSEQ multiplex PCR, the TCRdb table keeps only in-frame clones and is missing some. The sample has about 200,000 clones; roughly four fifths are singletons. J is TRBJ2-1 and V is TRBV5-1; 8 positions agree with TRBD2. The TCR originated in a woman between 45 and 65 years old who had been exposed to COVID-19. The sequenced sample was PBMCs or T cells enriched from blood (not recorded which). The CDR3 nucleotides are TGCGCCAGCAGCTTGACGGCGGGGGGCCCCCACCAGTTCTTC. It yields the protein CASSLTAGGPHQFF.